This TCR beta chain was sequenced during a study of OX40 agonist ivuxolimab in advanced cancers. Study-wide context: Every 2 weeks, patients got intravenous ivuxolimab at one of six dose levels (0.01-10 mg/kg).

Regarding the study as a whole: Individuals who were partial responders at 0.1-3.0 mg/kg had clonal expansion that ranked among the lowest. Expanded clones were, on average, more numerous among CD8+ T cells than CD4+.

V lost 4 bases to trimming and J lost 11 bases, with 20 bases between them. The CDR3 consists of 14 residues. The germline gives CDR1 SGHVS, CDR2 FQNEAQ. Comments on this clone: Its antigen is not known.

TCRdb's copy holds only in-frame clones and misses some; the assay was immunoSEQ multiplex PCR. This repertoire shows tens of thousands of clones, roughly 86% found once; its top ten account for 2% to 2.5%. Autoimmune disease history or systemic immunosuppression disqualified patients. This TCR was recovered from an adult with an advanced solid tumor such as melanoma, head and neck, liver or kidney cancer. Sequencing used CD4+ or CD8+ T cells sorted from blood, obtained in a trial of the OX40 agonist ivuxolimab. This rearrangement joins TRBV7-8 to TRBJ1-1; a possible D gene is TRBD1 (6 bases). The CDR3 DNA follows: TGTGCCAGCAGCTCAAACCAGGGGACCCAGATGGCTTTCTTT. This gives the protein CASSSNQGTQMAFF.